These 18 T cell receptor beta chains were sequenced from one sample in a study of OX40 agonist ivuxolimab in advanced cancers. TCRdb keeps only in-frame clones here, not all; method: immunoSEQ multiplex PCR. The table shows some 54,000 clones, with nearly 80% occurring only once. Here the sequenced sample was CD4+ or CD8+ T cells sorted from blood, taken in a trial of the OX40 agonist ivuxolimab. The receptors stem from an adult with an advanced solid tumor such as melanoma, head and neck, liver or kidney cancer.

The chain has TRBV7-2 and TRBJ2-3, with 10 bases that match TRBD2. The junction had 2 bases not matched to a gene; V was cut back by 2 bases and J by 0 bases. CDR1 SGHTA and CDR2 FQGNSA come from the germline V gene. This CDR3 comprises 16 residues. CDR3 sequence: CASSLLAGGSTDTQYF. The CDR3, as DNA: TGTGCCAGCAGCTTATTAGCGGGGGGTAGCACAGATACGCAGTATTTT.

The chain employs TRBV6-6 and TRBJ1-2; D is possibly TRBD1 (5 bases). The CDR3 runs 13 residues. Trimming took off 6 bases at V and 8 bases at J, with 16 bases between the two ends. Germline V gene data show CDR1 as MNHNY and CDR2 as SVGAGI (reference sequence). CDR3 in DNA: TGTGCCAGCAGCCAGGGTGAGGGGAGGGGCTACACCTTC. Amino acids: CASSQGEGRGYTF.

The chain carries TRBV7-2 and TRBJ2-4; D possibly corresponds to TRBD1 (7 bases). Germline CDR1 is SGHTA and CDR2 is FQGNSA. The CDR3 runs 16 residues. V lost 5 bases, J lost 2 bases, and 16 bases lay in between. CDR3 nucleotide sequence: TGTGCCAGCAGCCCTCAGGGGGGACTCACCAAAAACATTCAGTACTTC. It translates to CASSPQGGLTKNIQYF.

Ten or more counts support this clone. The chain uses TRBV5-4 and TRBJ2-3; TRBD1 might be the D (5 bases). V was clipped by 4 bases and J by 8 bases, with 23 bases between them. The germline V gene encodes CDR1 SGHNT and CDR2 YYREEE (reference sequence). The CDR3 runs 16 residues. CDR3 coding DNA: TGTGCCAGCAGCAGCTCGCAGGGAAGCCTTTCCCTTACGCAGTATTTT. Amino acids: CASSSSQGSLSLTQYF.

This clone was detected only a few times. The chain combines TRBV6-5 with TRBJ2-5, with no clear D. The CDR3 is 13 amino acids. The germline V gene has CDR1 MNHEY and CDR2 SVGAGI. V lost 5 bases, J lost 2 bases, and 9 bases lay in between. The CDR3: CASSTTLQETQYF. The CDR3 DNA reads TGTGCCAGCAGTACGACCCTACAAGAGACCCAGTACTTC.

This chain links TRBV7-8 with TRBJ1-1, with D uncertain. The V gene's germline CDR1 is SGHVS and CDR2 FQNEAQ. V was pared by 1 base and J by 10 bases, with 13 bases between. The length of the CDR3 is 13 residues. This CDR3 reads CASSLDLTWPAFF. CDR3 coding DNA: TGTGCCAGCAGCTTAGATTTGACATGGCCAGCTTTCTTT.

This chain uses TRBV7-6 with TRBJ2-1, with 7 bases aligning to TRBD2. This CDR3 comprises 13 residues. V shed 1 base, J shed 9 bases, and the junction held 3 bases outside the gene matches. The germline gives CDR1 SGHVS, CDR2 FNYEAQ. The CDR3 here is CASSLGGGLEQFF. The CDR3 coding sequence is TGTGCCAGCAGCTTAGGGGGAGGGCTTGAGCAGTTCTTC.

The CDR3 region is CASSQGSSYEQYF. Written as DNA, the CDR3 is TGTGCCAGTAGTCAGGGGTCCTCCTACGAGCAGTACTTC. V usage is TRBV19 and J usage is TRBJ2-7; possibly TRBD1 for D (6 bases). CDR1 and CDR2 (germline): LNHDA, SQIVND (reference sequence). V lost 5 bases and J 0 bases, leaving 8 bases between the germline ends. This CDR3 has 13 residues.

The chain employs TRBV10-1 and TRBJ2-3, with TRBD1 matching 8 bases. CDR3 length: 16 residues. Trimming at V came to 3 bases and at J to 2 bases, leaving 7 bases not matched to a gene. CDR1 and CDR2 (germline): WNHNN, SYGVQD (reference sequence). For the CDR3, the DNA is TGCGCCAGCAGTGATAGAGACAGGGGCCCCACAGATACGCAGTATTTT. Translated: CASSDRDRGPTDTQYF.

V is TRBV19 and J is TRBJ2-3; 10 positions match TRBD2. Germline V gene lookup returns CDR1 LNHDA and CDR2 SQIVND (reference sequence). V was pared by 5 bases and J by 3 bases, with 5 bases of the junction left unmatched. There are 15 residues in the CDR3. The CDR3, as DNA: TGTGCCAGTAGTCCGCTAGCGGGAGCGACAGATACGCAGTATTTT. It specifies CASSPLAGATDTQYF.

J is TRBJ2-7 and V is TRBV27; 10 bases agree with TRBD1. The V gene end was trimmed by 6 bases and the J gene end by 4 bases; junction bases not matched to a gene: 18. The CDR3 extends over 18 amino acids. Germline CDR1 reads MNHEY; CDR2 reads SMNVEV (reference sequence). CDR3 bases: TGTGCCAGCAGGACGTCCCGGGACAGGGGACGGAGTCGATACGAGCAGTACTTC. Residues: CASRTSRDRGRSRYEQYF.

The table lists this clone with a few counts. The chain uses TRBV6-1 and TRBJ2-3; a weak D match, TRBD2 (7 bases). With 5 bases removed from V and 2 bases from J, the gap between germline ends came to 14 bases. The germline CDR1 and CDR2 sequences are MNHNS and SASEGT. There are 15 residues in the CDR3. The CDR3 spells CASSPPGGHTDTQYF. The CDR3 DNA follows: TGTGCCAGCAGTCCCCCCGGGGGGCACACAGATACGCAGTATTTT.

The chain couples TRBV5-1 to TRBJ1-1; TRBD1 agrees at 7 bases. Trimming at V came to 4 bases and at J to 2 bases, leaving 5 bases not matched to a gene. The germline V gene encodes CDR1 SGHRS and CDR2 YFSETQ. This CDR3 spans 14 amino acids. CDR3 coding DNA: TGCGCCAGCAGCGCCGGGACAGCTAACACTGAAGCTTTCTTT. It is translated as CASSAGTANTEAFF.

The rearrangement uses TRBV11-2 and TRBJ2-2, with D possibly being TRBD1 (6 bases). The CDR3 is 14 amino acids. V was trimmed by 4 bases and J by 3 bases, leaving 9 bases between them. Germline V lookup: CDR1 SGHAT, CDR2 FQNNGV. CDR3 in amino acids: CASSSQGYTGELFF. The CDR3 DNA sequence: TGTGCCAGCAGCTCACAGGGTTACACCGGGGAGCTGTTTTTT. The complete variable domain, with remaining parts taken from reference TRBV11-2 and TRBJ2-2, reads EAGVAQSPRYKIIEKRQSVAFWCNPISGHATLYWYQQILGQGPKLLIQFQNNGVVDDSQLPKDRFSAERLKGVDSTLKIQPAKLEDSAVYLCASSSQGYTGELFFGEGSRLTVL.

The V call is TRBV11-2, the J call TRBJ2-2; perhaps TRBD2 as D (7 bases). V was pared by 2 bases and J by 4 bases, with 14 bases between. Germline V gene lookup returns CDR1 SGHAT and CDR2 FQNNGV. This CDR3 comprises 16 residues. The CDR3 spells CASSLFGGAATGELFF. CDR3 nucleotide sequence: TGTGCCAGCAGCTTATTTGGGGGGGCAGCCACCGGGGAGCTGTTTTTT.

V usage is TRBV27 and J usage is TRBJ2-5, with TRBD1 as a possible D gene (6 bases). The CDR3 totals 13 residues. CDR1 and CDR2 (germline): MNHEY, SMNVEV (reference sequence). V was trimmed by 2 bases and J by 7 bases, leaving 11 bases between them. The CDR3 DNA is TGTGCCAGCAGTTTAACAGGGAAGGGGACCCAGTACTTC. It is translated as CASSLTGKGTQYF.

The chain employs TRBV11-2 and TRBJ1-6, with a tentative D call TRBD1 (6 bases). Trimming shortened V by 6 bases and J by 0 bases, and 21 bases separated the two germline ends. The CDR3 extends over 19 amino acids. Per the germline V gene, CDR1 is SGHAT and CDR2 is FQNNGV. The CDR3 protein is CASRHSPGQRSSYNSPLHF. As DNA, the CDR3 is TGTGCCAGCAGACACTCCCCCGGACAGCGGAGCTCCTATAATTCACCCCTCCACTTT. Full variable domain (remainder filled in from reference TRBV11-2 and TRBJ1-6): EAGVAQSPRYKIIEKRQSVAFWCNPISGHATLYWYQQILGQGPKLLIQFQNNGVVDDSQLPKDRFSAERLKGVDSTLKIQPAKLEDSAVYLCASRHSPGQRSSYNSPLHFGNGTRLTVT.

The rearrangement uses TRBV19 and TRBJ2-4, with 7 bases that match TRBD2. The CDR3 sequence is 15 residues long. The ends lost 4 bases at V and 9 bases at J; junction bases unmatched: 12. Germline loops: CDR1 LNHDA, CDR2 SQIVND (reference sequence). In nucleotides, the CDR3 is TGTGCCAGTAGTACTCCCGGACTAGAGAGGGCCATTCAGTACTTC. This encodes CASSTPGLERAIQYF.